This T cell receptor (beta chain) was profiled in a study of blood T cell repertoires in COVID-19. V lost 1 base and J lost 1, with 8 bases in between. This CDR3 has 15 amino acids. Germline CDR1 is SGHTA and CDR2 is FQGNSA. Recovered participants had two consecutive negative NP/OP PCR tests, healthcare professional clearance, or symptom resolution. Method: immunoSEQ multiplex PCR; TCRdb's copy keeps in-frame clones and lacks some. The repertoire includes about 310,000 clones, roughly 88% of them detected once, and under 2.5% sits in the top ten. The source of this sequence is a man aged 30-40 years who had recovered from COVID-19. The V call is TRBV7-2, the J call TRBJ1-3; no reliable D call. The specimen sequenced was PBMCs or T cells enriched from blood (not recorded which). CDR3 DNA: TGTGCCAGCAGCTTAGTAACGGGGTCTGGAAACACCATATATTTT. Protein product: CASSLVTGSGNTIYF.